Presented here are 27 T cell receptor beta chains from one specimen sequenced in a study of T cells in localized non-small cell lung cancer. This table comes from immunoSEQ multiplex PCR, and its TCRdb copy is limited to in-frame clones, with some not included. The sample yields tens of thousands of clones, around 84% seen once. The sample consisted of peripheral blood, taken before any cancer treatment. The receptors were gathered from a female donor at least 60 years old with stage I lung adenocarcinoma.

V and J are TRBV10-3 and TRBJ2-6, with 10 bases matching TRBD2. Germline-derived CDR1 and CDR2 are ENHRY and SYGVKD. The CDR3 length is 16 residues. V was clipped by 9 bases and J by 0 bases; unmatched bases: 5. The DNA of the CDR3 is TGTGCCATTTTAGCGGGAGGTCACTCTGGGGCCAACGTCCTGACTTTC. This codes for CAILAGGHSGANVLTF.

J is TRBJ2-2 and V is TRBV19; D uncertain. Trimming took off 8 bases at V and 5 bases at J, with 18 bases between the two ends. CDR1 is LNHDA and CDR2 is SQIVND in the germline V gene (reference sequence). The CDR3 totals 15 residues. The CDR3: CASSQTPSLTGELFF. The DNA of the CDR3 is TGTGCCAGTTCCCAAACCCCGAGTTTGACCGGGGAGCTGTTTTTT.

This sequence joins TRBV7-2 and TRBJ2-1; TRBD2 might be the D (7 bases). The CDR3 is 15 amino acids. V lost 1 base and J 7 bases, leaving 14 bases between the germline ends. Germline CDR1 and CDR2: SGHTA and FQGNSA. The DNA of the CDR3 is TGTGCCAGCAGCTTAGGAGGGGGGGCTTTGAATGAGCAGTTCTTC. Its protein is CASSLGGGALNEQFF.

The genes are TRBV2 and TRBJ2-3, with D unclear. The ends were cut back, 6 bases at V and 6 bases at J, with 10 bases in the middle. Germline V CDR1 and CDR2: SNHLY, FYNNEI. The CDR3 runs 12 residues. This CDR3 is CASSYAKDTQYF. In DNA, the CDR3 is TGTGCCAGCAGCTATGCGAAGGATACGCAGTATTTT.

In nucleotides, the CDR3 is TGTGCCAGCAGCCCCGGGACAGGGAACATAAAACTCTCTGGGGCCAACGTCCTGACTTTC. It codes for CASSPGTGNIKLSGANVLTF. The chain carries TRBV5-4 and TRBJ2-6; TRBD1 agrees at 9 bases. Unmatched junction bases numbered 14, after V lost 4 bases and J lost 0 bases. Germline V CDR1 and CDR2: SGHNT, YYREEE (reference sequence). There are 20 residues in the CDR3.

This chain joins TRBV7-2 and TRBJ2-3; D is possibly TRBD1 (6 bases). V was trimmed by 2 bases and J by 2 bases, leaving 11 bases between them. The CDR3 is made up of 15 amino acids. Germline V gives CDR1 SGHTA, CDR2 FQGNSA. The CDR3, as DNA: TGTGCCAGCAGCTTAAAACAGGGTGTCACAGATACGCAGTATTTT. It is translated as CASSLKQGVTDTQYF.

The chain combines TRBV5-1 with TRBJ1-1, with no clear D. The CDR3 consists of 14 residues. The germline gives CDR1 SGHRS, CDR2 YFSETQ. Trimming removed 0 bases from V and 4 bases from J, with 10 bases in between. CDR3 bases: TGCGCCAGCAGCTTGGCTCCGGGAACCACTGAAGCTTTCTTT. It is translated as CASSLAPGTTEAFF.

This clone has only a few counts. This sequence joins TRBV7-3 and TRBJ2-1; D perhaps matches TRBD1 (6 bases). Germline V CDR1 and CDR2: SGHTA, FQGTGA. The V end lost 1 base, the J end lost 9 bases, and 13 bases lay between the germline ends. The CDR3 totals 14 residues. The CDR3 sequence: CASSLIRTAREQFF. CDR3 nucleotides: TGTGCCAGCAGCTTAATAAGGACAGCCCGTGAGCAGTTCTTC. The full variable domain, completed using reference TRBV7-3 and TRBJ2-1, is GAGVSQTPSNKVTEKGKYVELRCDPISGHTALYWYRQSLGQGPEFLIYFQGTGAADDSGLPNDRFFAVRPEGSVSTLKIQRTERGDSAVYLCASSLIRTAREQFFGPGTRLTVL.

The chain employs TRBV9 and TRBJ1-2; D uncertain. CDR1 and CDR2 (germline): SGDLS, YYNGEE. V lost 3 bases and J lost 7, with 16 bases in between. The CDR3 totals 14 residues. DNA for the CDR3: TGTGCCAGCAGCGCCAGTAGCGAAGCCGCTGGCTACACCTTC. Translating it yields CASSASSEAAGYTF.

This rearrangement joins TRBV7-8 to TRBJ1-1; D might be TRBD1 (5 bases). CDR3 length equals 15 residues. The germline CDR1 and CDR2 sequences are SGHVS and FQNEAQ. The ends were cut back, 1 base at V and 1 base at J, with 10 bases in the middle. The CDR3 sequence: CASSLDRDGNTEAFF. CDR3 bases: TGTGCCAGCAGCTTAGATCGGGACGGGAACACTGAAGCTTTCTTT.

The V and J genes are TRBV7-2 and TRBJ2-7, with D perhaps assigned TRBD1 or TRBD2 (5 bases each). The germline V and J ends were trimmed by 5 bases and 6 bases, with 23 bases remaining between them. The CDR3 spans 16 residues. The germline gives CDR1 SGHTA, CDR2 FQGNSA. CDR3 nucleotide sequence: TGTGCCAGCAGCAAAGAAACCGGGGCGCCGGTAGGCGAGCAGTACTTC. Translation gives CASSKETGAPVGEQYF. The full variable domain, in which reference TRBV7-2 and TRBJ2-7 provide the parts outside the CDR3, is GAGVSQSPSNKVTEKGKDVELRCDPISGHTALYWYRQSLGQGLEFLIYFQGNSAPDKSGLPSDRFSAERTGGSVSTLTIQRTQQEDSAVYLCASSKETGAPVGEQYFGPGTRLTVT.

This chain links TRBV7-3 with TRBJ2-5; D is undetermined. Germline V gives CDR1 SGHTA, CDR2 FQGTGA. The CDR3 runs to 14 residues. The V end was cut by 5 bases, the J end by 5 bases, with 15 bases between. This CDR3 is CASSVGSRWETQYF. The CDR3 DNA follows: TGTGCCAGCAGCGTTGGCTCCCGCTGGGAGACCCAGTACTTC.

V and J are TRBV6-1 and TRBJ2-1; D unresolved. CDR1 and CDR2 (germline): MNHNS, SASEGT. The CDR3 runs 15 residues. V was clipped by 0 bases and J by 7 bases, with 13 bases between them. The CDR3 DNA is TGTGCCAGCAGTGAAGCCTCGTCCAGATTGAATGAGCAGTTCTTC. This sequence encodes CASSEASSRLNEQFF.

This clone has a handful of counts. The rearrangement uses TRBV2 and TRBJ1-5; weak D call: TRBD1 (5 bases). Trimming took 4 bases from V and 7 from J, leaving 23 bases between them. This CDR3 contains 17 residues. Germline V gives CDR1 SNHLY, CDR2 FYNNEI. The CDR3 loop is CASSVYGASVRVQPQHF. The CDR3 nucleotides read TGTGCCAGCAGTGTATACGGGGCTAGTGTCCGAGTGCAGCCCCAGCATTTT.

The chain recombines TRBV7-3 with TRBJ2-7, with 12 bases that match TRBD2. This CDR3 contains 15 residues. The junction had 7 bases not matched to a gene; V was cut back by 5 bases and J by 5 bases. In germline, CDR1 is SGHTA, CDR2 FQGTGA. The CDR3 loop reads CASSQSSGGAHEQYF. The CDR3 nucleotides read TGTGCCAGCAGCCAGTCTAGCGGGGGGGCCCACGAGCAGTACTTC. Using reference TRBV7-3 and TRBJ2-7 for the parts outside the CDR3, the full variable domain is GAGVSQTPSNKVTEKGKYVELRCDPISGHTALYWYRQSLGQGPEFLIYFQGTGAADDSGLPNDRFFAVRPEGSVSTLKIQRTERGDSAVYLCASSQSSGGAHEQYFGPGTRLTVT.

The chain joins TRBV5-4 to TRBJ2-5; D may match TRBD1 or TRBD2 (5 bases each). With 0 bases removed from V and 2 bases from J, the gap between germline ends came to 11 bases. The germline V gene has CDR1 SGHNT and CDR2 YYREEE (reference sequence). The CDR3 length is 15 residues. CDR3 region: CASSLVPGPQETQYF. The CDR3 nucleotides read TGTGCCAGCAGCTTGGTTCCGGGGCCTCAAGAGACCCAGTACTTC.

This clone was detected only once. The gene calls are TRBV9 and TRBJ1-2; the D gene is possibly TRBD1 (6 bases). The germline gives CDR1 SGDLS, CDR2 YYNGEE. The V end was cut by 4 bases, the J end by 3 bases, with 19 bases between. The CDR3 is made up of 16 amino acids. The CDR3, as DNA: TGTGCCAGCAGCCCACACGGGGGCTTGTCGGACTATGGCTACACCTTC. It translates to CASSPHGGLSDYGYTF.

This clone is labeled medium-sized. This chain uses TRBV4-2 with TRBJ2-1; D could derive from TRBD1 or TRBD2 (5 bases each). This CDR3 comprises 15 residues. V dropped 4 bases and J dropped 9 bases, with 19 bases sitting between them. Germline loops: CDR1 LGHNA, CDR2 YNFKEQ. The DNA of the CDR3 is TGTGCCAGCAGCCTCGTGGTGAACGGGGCCGGTGAGCAGTTCTTC. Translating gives CASSLVVNGAGEQFF.

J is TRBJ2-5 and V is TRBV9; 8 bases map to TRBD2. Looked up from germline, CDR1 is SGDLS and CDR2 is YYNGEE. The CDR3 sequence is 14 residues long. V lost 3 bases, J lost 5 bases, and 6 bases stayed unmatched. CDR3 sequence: CASSAAGGMETQYF. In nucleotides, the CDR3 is TGTGCCAGCAGCGCGGCGGGGGGTATGGAGACCCAGTACTTC.

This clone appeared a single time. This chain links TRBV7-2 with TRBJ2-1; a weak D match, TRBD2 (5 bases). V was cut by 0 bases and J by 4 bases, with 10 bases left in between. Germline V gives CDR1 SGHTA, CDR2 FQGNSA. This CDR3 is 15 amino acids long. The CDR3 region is CASSLARTLYNEQFF. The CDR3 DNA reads TGTGCCAGCAGCTTAGCGCGGACTCTATACAATGAGCAGTTCTTC. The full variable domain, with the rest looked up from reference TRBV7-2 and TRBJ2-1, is GAGVSQSPSNKVTEKGKDVELRCDPISGHTALYWYRQSLGQGLEFLIYFQGNSAPDKSGLPSDRFSAERTGGSVSTLTIQRTQQEDSAVYLCASSLARTLYNEQFFGPGTRLTVL.

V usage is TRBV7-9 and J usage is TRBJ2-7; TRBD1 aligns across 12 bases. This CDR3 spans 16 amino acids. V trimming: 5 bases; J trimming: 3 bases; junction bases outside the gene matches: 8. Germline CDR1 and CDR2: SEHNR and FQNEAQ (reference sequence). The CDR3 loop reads CASSNPRDRGHYEQYF. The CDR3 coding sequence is TGTGCCAGCAGCAACCCCCGGGACAGGGGGCACTACGAGCAGTACTTC. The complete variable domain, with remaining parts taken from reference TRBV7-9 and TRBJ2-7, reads DTGVSQNPRHKITKRGQNVTFRCDPISEHNRLYWYRQTLGQGPEFLTYFQNEAQLEKSRLLSDRFSAERPKGSFSTLEIQRTEQGDSAMYLCASSNPRDRGHYEQYFGPGTRLTVT.

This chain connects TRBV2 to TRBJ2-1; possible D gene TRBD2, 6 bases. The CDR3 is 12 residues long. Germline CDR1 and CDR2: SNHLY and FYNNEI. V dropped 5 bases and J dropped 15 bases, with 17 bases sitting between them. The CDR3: CASSSGSIWGFF. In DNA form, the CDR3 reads TGTGCCAGCAGTTCCGGGAGTATTTGGGGGTTCTTC. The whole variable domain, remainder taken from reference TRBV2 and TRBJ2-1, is EPEVTQTPSHQVTQMGQEVILRCVPISNHLYFYWYRQILGQKVEFLVSFYNNEISEKSEIFDDQFSVERPDGSNFTLKIRSTKLEDSAMYFCASSSGSIWGFFGPGTRLTVL.

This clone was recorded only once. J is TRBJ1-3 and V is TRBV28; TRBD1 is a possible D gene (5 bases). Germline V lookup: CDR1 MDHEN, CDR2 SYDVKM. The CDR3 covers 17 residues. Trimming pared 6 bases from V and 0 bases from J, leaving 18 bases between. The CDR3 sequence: CASSRPRGTISGNTIYF. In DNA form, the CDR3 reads TGTGCCAGCAGCAGGCCCCGGGGGACCATCTCTGGAAACACCATATATTTT.

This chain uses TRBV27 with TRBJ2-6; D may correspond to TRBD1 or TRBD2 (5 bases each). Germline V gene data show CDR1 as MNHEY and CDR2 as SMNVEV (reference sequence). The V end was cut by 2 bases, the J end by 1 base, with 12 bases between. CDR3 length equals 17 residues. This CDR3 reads CASSLTGRRSGANVLTF. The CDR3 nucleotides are TGTGCCAGCAGTTTAACGGGACGGAGGTCTGGGGCCAACGTCCTGACTTTC. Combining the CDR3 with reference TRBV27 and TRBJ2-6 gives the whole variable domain EAQVTQNPRYLITVTGKKLTVTCSQNMNHEYMSWYRQDPGLGLRQIYYSMNVEVTDKGDVPEGYKVSRKEKRNFPLILESPSPNQTSLYFCASSLTGRRSGANVLTFGAGSRLTVL.

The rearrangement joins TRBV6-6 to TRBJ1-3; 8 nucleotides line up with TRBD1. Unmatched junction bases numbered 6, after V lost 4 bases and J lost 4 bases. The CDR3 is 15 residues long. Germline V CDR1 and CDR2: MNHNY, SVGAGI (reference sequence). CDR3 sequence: CASSLDRGAGNTIYF. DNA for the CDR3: TGTGCCAGCAGTTTAGACAGGGGCGCAGGAAACACCATATATTTT.

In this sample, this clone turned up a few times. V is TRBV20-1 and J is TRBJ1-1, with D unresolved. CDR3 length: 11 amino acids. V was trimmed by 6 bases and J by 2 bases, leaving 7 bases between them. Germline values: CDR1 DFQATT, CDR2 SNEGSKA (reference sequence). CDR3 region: CSAAVNTEAFF. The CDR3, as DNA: TGCAGTGCGGCAGTTAACACTGAAGCTTTCTTT.

The CDR3 coding sequence is TGTGCCAGCAGCCAATCCGGACAGCCCCAGCATTTT. It encodes CASSQSGQPQHF. V and J are TRBV4-2 and TRBJ1-5; D is unclear. Deletions cut 2 bases from V and 7 bases from J, with 6 bases between. Germline V gene data show CDR1 as LGHNA and CDR2 as YNFKEQ. The CDR3 contains 12 residues.